A selection of T cell receptor beta chains follows, all from one sample in a study of blood T cell repertoires in COVID-19. Generated by immunoSEQ multiplex PCR, the TCRdb table keeps only in-frame clones and is missing some. The table records some 89,000 clones, roughly 87% of them present only once. The sample consisted of peripheral blood. These receptors were collected from a man aged 50 or older with acute or convalescent COVID-19. Each CDR3 is given with its conserved first and last residue. Fields, in order: CDR3 DNA, CDR3 protein, J gene, V gene, D gene, clone size. The D gene is left open where the match is weak. The size of a clone is reported for some rows only, either as once, few or many, or as a class for expanded clones.

DNA: TGTGCCAGCAGCTTCTTCCCTGGGGGGGCCTACGAGCAGTACTTC
CDR3: CASSFFPGGAYEQYF
J: TRBJ2-7
V: TRBV7-9
D: TRBD2
size: NA

DNA: TGTGCCAGCAGCGACTTACTAGCGGGGGAGACGAACACCGGGGAGCTGTTTTTT
CDR3: CASSDLLAGETNTGELFF
J: TRBJ2-2
V: TRBV7-2
D: TRBD2
size: NA

DNA: TGTGCCACCAGTAGACAGGGTTGGAATGAGCAGTTCTTC
CDR3: CATSRQGWNEQFF
J: TRBJ2-1
V: TRBV24-1
D: TRBD1
size: NA

DNA: TGCGCCAGCAGCCAAGACTCCACAGGGCAATGGGAGCTGTTTTTT
CDR3: CASSQDSTGQWELFF
J: TRBJ2-2
V: TRBV4-3
D: NA
size: NA

DNA: TGTGCCAGTAGTATCGGGGACAGGAACAATCAGCCCCAGCATTTT
CDR3: CASSIGDRNNQPQHF
J: TRBJ1-5
V: TRBV19
D: TRBD1
size: NA

DNA: TGTGCCAGCAGCTCCCCCTATACAGATACGCAGTATTTT
CDR3: CASSSPYTDTQYF
J: TRBJ2-3
V: TRBV7-3
D: NA
size: NA

DNA: TGTGCCACCAGCAGAGATTTAGGGGATGGCTACACCTTC
CDR3: CATSRDLGDGYTF
J: TRBJ1-2
V: TRBV15
D: NA
size: NA

DNA: TGTGCCAGCAGCGCCGGACAGGGGGTATTTGAGACCCAGTACTTC
CDR3: CASSAGQGVFETQYF
J: TRBJ2-5
V: TRBV7-2
D: TRBD1
size: NA

DNA: TGTGCCTGGAGTCCCTCCTGGACTAGCGGTTCCTACAATGAGCAGTTCTTC
CDR3: CAWSPSWTSGSYNEQFF
J: TRBJ2-1
V: TRBV30
D: TRBD2
size: NA

DNA: TGTGCCACACAGGACAGGACCGACACCGGGGAGCTGTTTTTT
CDR3: CATQDRTDTGELFF
J: TRBJ2-2
V: TRBV10-3
D: TRBD1
size: once

DNA: TGTGCCAGCAGTTTTTTCACCCCCCATCAGGGGAGTTTGGCAGATACGCAGTATTTT
CDR3: CASSFFTPHQGSLADTQYF
J: TRBJ2-3
V: TRBV28
D: NA
size: NA

DNA: TGCGCCAGCAGCTTATACGACAGACAAGAGACCCAGTACTTC
CDR3: CASSLYDRQETQYF
J: TRBJ2-5
V: TRBV5-1
D: NA
size: NA

DNA: TGTGCCAGCAGCGGGGGGGACAGGGCAGGGGCTAACTATGGCTACACCTTC
CDR3: CASSGGDRAGANYGYTF
J: TRBJ1-2
V: TRBV2
D: TRBD1
size: NA

DNA: TGCAGCGGTTTAGTAGGGGCTTACAATGAGCAGTTCTTC
CDR3: CSGLVGAYNEQFF
J: TRBJ2-1
V: TRBV29-1
D: NA
size: NA

DNA: TGTGCCAGCAGCGCCGACAGGGGCTCACCCCTCCACTTT
CDR3: CASSADRGSPLHF
J: TRBJ1-6
V: TRBV11-2
D: TRBD1
size: once

DNA: TGTGCCAGCAGCCCAGCGGGGGGACCTGGAAACACCATATATTTT
CDR3: CASSPAGGPGNTIYF
J: TRBJ1-3
V: TRBV7-2
D: NA
size: NA

DNA: TGTGCCAGTAGTAGCTGGGACAGGAACACTGAAGCTTTCTTT
CDR3: CASSSWDRNTEAFF
J: TRBJ1-1
V: TRBV19
D: TRBD1
size: NA

DNA: TGTGCCAGCAGCTTATCAGGGGGCCTAAACACTGAAGCTTTCTTT
CDR3: CASSLSGGLNTEAFF
J: TRBJ1-1
V: TRBV7-9
D: TRBD1
size: NA

DNA: TGTGCCAGCAGTTTAGCCCAGGGTGGGCAGTACTTC
CDR3: CASSLAQGGQYF
J: TRBJ2-7
V: TRBV28
D: NA
size: NA

DNA: TGTGCCAGCACCCGGGACAACTCTGGAAACACCATATATTTT
CDR3: CASTRDNSGNTIYF
J: TRBJ1-3
V: TRBV25-1
D: NA
size: NA

DNA: TGCGCCAGCAGCCAAGATAGTAGGGGGGGCTCAGATACGCAGTATTTT
CDR3: CASSQDSRGGSDTQYF
J: TRBJ2-3
V: TRBV4-3
D: NA
size: NA

DNA: TGTGCCAGCAGTTTAGGCGGGCAGGGGGCGTTTCTGTCCTATGGCTACACCTTC
CDR3: CASSLGGQGAFLSYGYTF
J: TRBJ1-2
V: TRBV28
D: TRBD1
size: NA

DNA: TGTGCCAGCAGCGTAGGAAGGGGGACTAATGAAAAACTGTTTTTT
CDR3: CASSVGRGTNEKLFF
J: TRBJ1-4
V: TRBV9
D: NA
size: NA

DNA: TGTGCCAGCAGTTTGGGACGGGGGGCCGGCACAGATACGCAGTATTTT
CDR3: CASSLGRGAGTDTQYF
J: TRBJ2-3
V: TRBV6-2/TRBV6-3
D: NA
size: once

DNA: TGTGCCAGCAGTGATCCGGGACACCGCTACGAGCAGTACTTC
CDR3: CASSDPGHRYEQYF
J: TRBJ2-7
V: TRBV6-1
D: NA
size: few

DNA: TGTGCCAGCAGGTCCGGGACTAGCGAGTCAGATACGCAGTATTTT
CDR3: CASRSGTSESDTQYF
J: TRBJ2-3
V: TRBV6-5
D: TRBD2
size: NA

DNA: TGCAGTGCTAGTGACACCGGGACTAGCTGGGAGACCCAGTACTTC
CDR3: CSASDTGTSWETQYF
J: TRBJ2-5
V: TRBV20-1
D: TRBD2
size: once

DNA: TGTGCCAGCAGATACTACCGGGACAGGAGCTCCTACGAGCAGTACTTC
CDR3: CASRYYRDRSSYEQYF
J: TRBJ2-7
V: TRBV5-6
D: TRBD1
size: NA